These 30 T cell receptor beta chains share one sample of origin, sequenced in a study of shared clonotypes between healthy human individuals. Profiling relied on immunoSEQ multiplex PCR, and the TCRdb table lists in-frame clones only, not all of them. Of a few hundred thousand clones in the sample, about 80% are singletons; the top ten hold 12%. The sequenced sample was PBMCs. These receptor sequences come from a woman aged 40 to 50 in good health. Some clones in this sample may be carry-over from other donors' samples.

The rearrangement uses TRBV12-5 and TRBJ2-3; 9 bases agree with TRBD2. The CDR3 has 16 amino acids. With V trimmed by 1 base and J by 4 bases, 6 bases remained unmatched. The germline gives CDR1 LGHNT, CDR2 FRNRAP. The CDR3 DNA is TGTGCTAGTGGTTTGGGATCTAGCGGGAACTCAGATACGCAGTATTTT. Its protein is CASGLGSSGNSDTQYF.

A note on this clone: Other DNA variants within this sample encode the same CDR3. The V and J genes are TRBV5-1 and TRBJ2-6; TRBD1 matches at 9 bases. J lost 1 base, V lost 4 bases, and 6 bases had no gene match. CDR1 SGHRS and CDR2 YFSETQ come from the germline V gene. The CDR3 is made up of 17 amino acids. The CDR3 nucleotides read TGCGCCAGCAGCCCGGGGACAGGGAGATCTGGGGCCAACGTCCTGACTTTC. Its protein is CASSPGTGRSGANVLTF.

The chain uses TRBV19 and TRBJ1-1, with 10 bases identical to TRBD1. The CDR3 runs 15 residues. The germline V gene has CDR1 LNHDA and CDR2 SQIVND (reference sequence). V lost 5 bases, J lost 5 bases, and 8 bases stayed unmatched. CDR3: CASSETGTGVTEAFF. CDR3 in DNA: TGTGCCAGTAGTGAAACCGGGACAGGGGTTACTGAAGCTTTCTTT.

This clone was picked up many times. The V and J genes are TRBV5-1 and TRBJ2-7; perhaps TRBD2 as D (6 bases). CDR1 SGHRS and CDR2 YFSETQ come from the germline V gene. This CDR3 comprises 14 residues. V was trimmed by 0 bases and J by 2 bases, leaving 9 bases between them. CDR3 residues: CASSLVAATYEQYF. In nucleotides, the CDR3 is TGCGCCAGCAGCTTGGTAGCGGCCACCTACGAGCAGTACTTC. The full variable domain, in which reference TRBV5-1 and TRBJ2-7 provide the parts outside the CDR3, is KAGVTQTPRYLIKTRGQQVTLSCSPISGHRSVSWYQQTPGQGLQFLFEYFSETQRNKGNFPGRFSGRQFSNSRSEMNVSTLELGDSALYLCASSLVAATYEQYFGPGTRLTVT.

J is TRBJ2-7 and V is TRBV11-2; 7 nucleotides match TRBD2. J gave up 3 bases and V 1 base, and 12 bases lay outside the gene matches. CDR1 is SGHAT and CDR2 is FQNNGV in the germline V gene. CDR3 length equals 17 residues. The CDR3 loop reads CASSLVSGLAAYYEQYF. The CDR3, as DNA: TGTGCCAGCAGCTTAGTATCAGGCCTAGCGGCCTACTACGAGCAGTACTTC.

The V gene is TRBV19, the J gene TRBJ2-1, with D hard to call. The CDR3 totals 13 residues. The V end was cut by 7 bases, the J end by 0 bases, with 7 bases between. Germline assignment: CDR1 LNHDA and CDR2 SQIVND (reference sequence). Here the CDR3 DNA reads TGTGCCAGTAACACAGCCTCCTACAATGAGCAGTTCTTC. This gives the protein CASNTASYNEQFF.

This rearrangement joins TRBV5-1 to TRBJ2-7; D unresolved. CDR3 size: 14 residues. With 1 base removed from V and 0 bases from J, the gap between germline ends came to 8 bases. CDR1 SGHRS and CDR2 YFSETQ come from the germline V gene. The CDR3: CASSLSLSSYEQYF. In nucleotides, the CDR3 is TGCGCCAGCAGCTTGTCTCTGAGCTCCTACGAGCAGTACTTC.

About this clone itself: It is likely a read error: a sequence one base away is far more abundant. Other DNA sequences within the sample encode an identical CDR3. V usage is TRBV29-1 and J usage is TRBJ1-1; weak D call: TRBD1 (6 bases). Germline V CDR1 and CDR2: SQVTM, ANQGSEA. The CDR3 runs 14 residues. Trimming stripped 3 bases from V and 5 bases from J, with 16 bases between. The CDR3 bases are TGCAGCGTTGAGTTTGGAGAGGGGGGGACTGAAGCTTTCTTT. Encoded protein: CSVEFGEGGTEAFF.

This clone was observed a handful of times. J is TRBJ2-3 and V is TRBV7-9, with a weak D call TRBD1 (6 bases). The V and J ends lost 5 bases and 1 base respectively, with 16 bases between them. CDR1 and CDR2 (germline): SEHNR, FQNEAQ (reference sequence). This CDR3 comprises 16 residues. Here the CDR3 DNA reads TGTGCCAGCAGCCCCGACAGGACAATACGCACAGATACGCAGTATTTT. The encoded protein is CASSPDRTIRTDTQYF.

This clone was counted between two and nine times. The CDR3 DNA is TGTGCCAGCAGCCTAGGGGGCGGGAAAGAGACCCAGTACTTC. This encodes CASSLGGGKETQYF. This chain uses TRBV7-8 with TRBJ2-5; tentatively, D is TRBD1 (7 bases). Trimming stripped 5 bases from V and 3 bases from J, with 13 bases between. Germline lookup yields CDR1 SGHVS and CDR2 FQNEAQ. The CDR3 sequence is 14 residues long. Filled out from reference TRBV7-8 and TRBJ2-5, the complete variable domain reads GAGVSQSPRYKVAKRGQDVALRCDPISGHVSLFWYQQALGQGPEFLTYFQNEAQLDKSGLPSDRFFAERPEGSVSTLKIQRTQQEDSAVYLCASSLGGGKETQYFGPGTRLLVL.

The chain joins TRBV7-6 to TRBJ1-5; possible D gene TRBD1, 6 bases. V lost 5 bases to trimming and J lost 1 base, with 18 bases between them. This CDR3 contains 17 residues. The germline gives CDR1 SGHVS, CDR2 FNYEAQ. This chain's CDR3 is CASSPSGTGMSNQPQHF. The CDR3 region has the DNA TGTGCCAGCAGCCCCTCCGGTACAGGGATGAGCAATCAGCCCCAGCATTTT.

This clone was found a few times. The chain links TRBV7-6 to TRBJ1-3; no clear D gene. V lost 3 bases and J lost 4, with 16 bases in between. From germline, CDR1 is SGHVS and CDR2 FNYEAQ. The CDR3 is made up of 16 amino acids. The CDR3 spells CASSLRVAGPGNTIYF. As DNA, the CDR3 is TGTGCCAGCAGCTTGAGGGTAGCAGGACCCGGAAACACCATATATTTT.

The chain employs TRBV10-3 and TRBJ2-7; D unresolved. This CDR3 has 16 residues. Between the trimmed V and J ends, which lost 3 bases and 4 bases, there was a span of 19 bases. The V gene's germline CDR1 is ENHRY and CDR2 SYGVKD. CDR3 bases: TGTGCCATCAGTGATTACGGTGTTCGGGCTCGGTACGAGCAGTACTTC. It is translated as CAISDYGVRARYEQYF.

This clone was found once. The rearrangement links TRBV30 to TRBJ2-2; D gene unclear. CDR1 GTSNPN and CDR2 SVGIG come from the germline V gene (reference sequence). The ends were cut back, 3 bases at V and 1 base at J, with 9 bases in the middle. The CDR3 runs 14 residues. The CDR3, as DNA: TGTGCCTGGAGGATGAACGGGAACACCGGGGAGCTGTTTTTT. It is translated as CAWRMNGNTGELFF.

A remark on this clone: Other DNA sequences in the same sample also yield this CDR3. V gene TRBV5-1 combines with J gene TRBJ1-4; D uncertain. Trimming removed 0 bases from V and 0 bases from J, with 6 bases in between. The CDR3 runs to 15 residues. From germline, CDR1 is SGHRS and CDR2 YFSETQ. The CDR3 bases are TGCGCCAGCAGCTTGGACGGAACAACTAATGAAAAACTGTTTTTT. Its protein is CASSLDGTTNEKLFF.

The J gene is TRBJ2-3, the V gene TRBV5-1; D gene unclear. V lost 0 bases and J lost 4, with 15 bases in between. Germline CDR1 reads SGHRS; CDR2 reads YFSETQ. This CDR3 is 16 amino acids long. The CDR3 loop is CASSLAALTTADTQYF. The CDR3 DNA sequence: TGCGCCAGCAGCTTGGCTGCGCTCACCACAGCAGATACGCAGTATTTT.

The chain joins TRBV18 to TRBJ1-1; no firm D call. The germline CDR1 and CDR2 sequences are KGHSH and LQKENI. Trimming pared 2 bases from V and 1 base from J, leaving 8 bases between. This CDR3 is 14 amino acids long. In nucleotides, the CDR3 is TGTGCCAGCTCACCAGTCCGACAGAACACTGAAGCTTTCTTT. This translates into CASSPVRQNTEAFF.

CDR3 in DNA: TGCAGCGTTGCTCGGACAGTCGAAGGCTATGGCTACACCTTC. Protein sequence: CSVARTVEGYGYTF. The gene calls are TRBV29-1 and TRBJ1-2, with D possibly TRBD1 on 6 matching bases. Between the trimmed V and J ends, which lost 4 bases and 4 bases, there was a span of 16 bases. This CDR3 contains 14 residues. Germline V gives CDR1 SQVTM, CDR2 ANQGSEA.

The V gene is TRBV19, the J gene TRBJ1-1; possibly TRBD1 for D (5 bases). Germline V gives CDR1 LNHDA, CDR2 SQIVND (reference sequence). The CDR3 is made up of 14 amino acids. With 7 bases removed from V and 1 base from J, the gap between germline ends came to 13 bases. The CDR3 DNA is TGTGCCAGTACCTTGGGAAGGGGGAACACTGAAGCTTTCTTT. Protein sequence: CASTLGRGNTEAFF.

The chain links TRBV7-8 to TRBJ2-4, with TRBD1 matching over 8 bases. CDR1 and CDR2 (germline): SGHVS, FQNEAQ. The J segment lost 9 bases and the V segment lost 5 bases, leaving 9 bases of the junction unmatched. The CDR3 has 14 residues. This CDR3 reads CASSPGQGSGIQYF. CDR3 sequence (DNA): TGTGCCAGCAGCCCCGGACAGGGATCGGGCATTCAGTACTTC.

The sample holds a few counts of this clone. The chain recombines TRBV6-6 with TRBJ2-1; TRBD2 might be the D (6 bases). CDR3 length equals 14 residues. Trimming shortened V by 2 bases and J by 6 bases, and 11 bases separated the two germline ends. In germline, CDR1 is MNHNY, CDR2 SVGAGI (reference sequence). The CDR3 here is CASSYRGTPNEQFF. CDR3 bases: TGTGCCAGCAGTTACCGCGGGACTCCCAATGAGCAGTTCTTC.

CDR3 in DNA: TGTGCCAGCAGCTTTAACACAGGGGGTACTGAAGCTTTCTTT. This codes for CASSFNTGGTEAFF. The V and J genes are TRBV7-9 and TRBJ1-1; 8 nucleotides align to TRBD1. The length of the CDR3 is 14 residues. J gave up 5 bases and V 3 bases, and 5 bases lay outside the gene matches. The germline CDR1 and CDR2 sequences are SEHNR and FQNEAQ (reference sequence).

The genes are TRBV7-6 and TRBJ2-2; 9 positions agree with TRBD2. The CDR3 is 18 amino acids. With 2 bases clipped from V and 6 bases from J, the junction kept 13 bases outside the gene matches. The germline V gene encodes CDR1 SGHVS and CDR2 FNYEAQ. This CDR3 is CASSLKNPGTSSSGELFF. CDR3 coding DNA: TGTGCCAGCAGCTTAAAAAACCCCGGGACTAGCTCCTCCGGGGAGCTGTTTTTT.

This chain joins TRBV7-3 and TRBJ2-5; TRBD1 aligns across 9 bases. Germline trimming cut 5 bases from V and 4 bases from J; bases unmatched to any gene: 2. CDR1 and CDR2 (germline): SGHTA, FQGTGA. The CDR3 extends over 13 amino acids. For the CDR3, the DNA is TGTGCCAGCAGCGCGGGACAGGGAGAGACCCAGTACTTC. It is translated as CASSAGQGETQYF. Looking up the rest from reference TRBV7-3 and TRBJ2-5 gives the full variable domain: GAGVSQTPSNKVTEKGKYVELRCDPISGHTALYWYRQSLGQGPEFLIYFQGTGAADDSGLPNDRFFAVRPEGSVSTLKIQRTERGDSAVYLCASSAGQGETQYFGPGTRLLVL.

This chain connects TRBV2 to TRBJ2-1, with 7 positions matching TRBD1. The CDR3 extends over 15 amino acids. Trimming cost V 0 bases and J 4 bases; bases outside gene matches: 3. Germline assignment: CDR1 SNHLY and CDR2 FYNNEI. The CDR3, as DNA: TGTGCCAGCAGTGAAGCCCCGGGACAGTACAATGAGCAGTTCTTC. It encodes CASSEAPGQYNEQFF.

V usage is TRBV30 and J usage is TRBJ2-1; no clear D gene. Trimming pared 2 bases from V and 4 bases from J, leaving 9 bases between. Germline-derived CDR1 and CDR2 are GTSNPN and SVGIG (reference sequence). The CDR3 totals 13 residues. The CDR3 DNA reads TGTGCCTGGAGTCGCCTGCAGTACAATGAGCAGTTCTTC. Translating gives CAWSRLQYNEQFF.

The rearrangement uses TRBV6-5 and TRBJ1-2; D may be TRBD1 (6 bases). The CDR3 length is 12 residues. V shed 4 bases and J shed 7 bases, with 10 bases lying between them. Germline values: CDR1 MNHEY, CDR2 SVGAGI. CDR3 in amino acids: CASSSSRGGYTF. The CDR3 DNA follows: TGTGCCAGCAGTTCGAGCAGGGGTGGCTACACCTTC.

V usage is TRBV30 and J usage is TRBJ1-4, with 7 nucleotides matching TRBD1. V lost 7 bases to trimming and J lost 2 bases; unmatched junction nucleotides: 4. Germline CDR1 GTSNPN, CDR2 SVGIG (reference sequence). The CDR3 length is 13 residues. This chain's CDR3 is CASSTGTNEKLFF. The CDR3 DNA reads TGTGCCTCATCGACAGGGACTAATGAAAAACTGTTTTTT.

This clone was observed once. The chain carries TRBV28 and TRBJ2-7, with 12 bases lining up with TRBD2. The CDR3 has 16 residues. In germline, CDR1 is MDHEN, CDR2 SYDVKM. The V segment lost 4 bases and the J segment 3 bases; nucleotides outside the gene matches: 7. CDR3 DNA sequence: TGTGCCAGCAGTTCCTCGGGACTAGCGGGCATCTACGAGCAGTACTTC. It specifies CASSSSGLAGIYEQYF.

The J gene is TRBJ2-5, the V gene TRBV5-1; D remains unclear. The closer fit of TRBJ2-7 to the DNA end suggests the J call may be wrong. The germline V gene has CDR1 SGHRS and CDR2 YFSETQ. The CDR3 contains 16 residues. In nucleotides, the CDR3 is TGCGCCAGCAGCTTCTCCCCCACCCTAATTTCCTACGAGCAGTACTTC. Translation gives CASSFSPTLISYEQYF.